The next 2 T cell receptor beta chains were all read from a single sample in a study of radiotherapy plus CTLA-4 blockade in lung cancer. Assay: immunoSEQ multiplex PCR; the TCRdb copy retains only in-frame clones and omits some. Counted here are over 75,000 clones, about four fifths occurring once; the ten biggest clones make up 0.84%. The source was peripheral blood, collected from a patient treated with radiotherapy plus ipilimumab. These TCRs come from a human donor with non-small cell lung cancer who had stable disease on radiotherapy plus ipilimumab.

The genes are TRBV6-1 and TRBJ1-1; no clear D. The CDR3 runs to 13 residues. Germline CDR1 is MNHNS and CDR2 is SASEGT. Between the trimmed V and J ends, which lost 5 bases and 4 bases, there was a span of 11 bases. This chain's CDR3 is CASSLKTSTEAFF. CDR3 DNA: TGTGCCAGCAGTCTAAAAACCAGCACTGAAGCTTTCTTT.

The rearrangement joins TRBV28 to TRBJ1-4, with a possible D match to TRBD1 (5 bases). Trimming removed 8 bases at V and 0 bases at J, with 13 bases between. Germline loops: CDR1 MDHEN, CDR2 SYDVKM. This CDR3 comprises 15 residues. CDR3 in DNA: TGTGCCAGCGAAACTGGGGGGGCAACTAATGAAAAACTGTTTTTT. It codes for CASETGGATNEKLFF.